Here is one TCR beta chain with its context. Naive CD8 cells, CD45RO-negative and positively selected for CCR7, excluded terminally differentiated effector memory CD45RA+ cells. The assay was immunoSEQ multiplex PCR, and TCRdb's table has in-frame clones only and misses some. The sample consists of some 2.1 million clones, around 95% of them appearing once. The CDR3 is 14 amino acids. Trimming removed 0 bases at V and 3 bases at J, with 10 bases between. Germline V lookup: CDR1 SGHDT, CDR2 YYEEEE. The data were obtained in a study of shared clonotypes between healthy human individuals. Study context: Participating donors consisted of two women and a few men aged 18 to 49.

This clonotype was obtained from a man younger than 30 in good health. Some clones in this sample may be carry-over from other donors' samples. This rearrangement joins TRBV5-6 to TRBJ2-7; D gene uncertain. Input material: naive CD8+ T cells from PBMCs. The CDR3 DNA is TGTGCCAGCAGCTTGGGGTCCCCGGGCTACGAGCAGTACTTC. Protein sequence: CASSLGSPGYEQYF.